This T cell receptor (beta chain) was recovered during a study of blood T cell repertoires in COVID-19. TCRdb keeps only in-frame clones here, not all; method: immunoSEQ multiplex PCR. Of 250,000 or so clones detected, roughly 88% appear once; the ten largest clones hold over 3.5%. Sequenced input: PBMCs or T cells enriched from blood (not recorded which). This receptor was obtained from a young woman who had been exposed to COVID-19.

The CDR3 DNA follows: TGTGCCAGCAGTTTCTACGGACAGGGCAATCAGCCCCAGCATTTT. Translated: CASSFYGQGNQPQHF. V and J are TRBV27 and TRBJ1-5, with 7 nucleotides matching TRBD1. Germline CDR1 MNHEY, CDR2 SMNVEV (reference sequence). This CDR3 is built from 15 residues. Trimming at V came to 3 bases and at J to 2 bases, leaving 4 bases not matched to a gene.